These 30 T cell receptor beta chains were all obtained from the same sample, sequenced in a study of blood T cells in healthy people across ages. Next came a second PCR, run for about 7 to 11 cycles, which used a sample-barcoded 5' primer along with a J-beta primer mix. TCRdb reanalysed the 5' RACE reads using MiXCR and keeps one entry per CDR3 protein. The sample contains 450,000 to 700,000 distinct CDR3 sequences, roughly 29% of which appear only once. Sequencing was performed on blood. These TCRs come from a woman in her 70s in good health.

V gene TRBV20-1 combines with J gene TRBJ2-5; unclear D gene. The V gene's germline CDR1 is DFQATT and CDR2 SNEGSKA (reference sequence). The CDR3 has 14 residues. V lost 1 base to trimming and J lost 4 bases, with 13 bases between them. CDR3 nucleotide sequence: TGCAGTGCTAGAGGCAACTTCGGTGGAGAGACCCAGTACTTC. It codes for CSARGNFGGETQYF.

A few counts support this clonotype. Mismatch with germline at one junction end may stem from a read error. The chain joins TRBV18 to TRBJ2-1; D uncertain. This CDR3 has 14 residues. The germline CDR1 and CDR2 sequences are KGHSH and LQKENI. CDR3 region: CASSPTRSCNEQFF. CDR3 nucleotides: TGTGCCAGCTCACCAACCCGATCCTGCAATGAGCAGTTCTTC. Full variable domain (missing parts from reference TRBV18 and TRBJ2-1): NAGVMQNPRHLVRRRGQEARLRCSPMKGHSHVYWYRQLPEEGLKFMVYLQKENIIDESGMPKERFSAEFPKEGPSILRIQQVVRGDSAAYFCASSPTRSCNEQFFGPGTRLTVL.

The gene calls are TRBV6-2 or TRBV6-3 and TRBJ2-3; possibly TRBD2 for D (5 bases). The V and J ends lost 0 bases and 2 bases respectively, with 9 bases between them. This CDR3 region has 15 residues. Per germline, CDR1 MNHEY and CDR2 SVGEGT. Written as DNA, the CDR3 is TGTGCCAGCAGTTACTCAGTACTAGACACAGATACGCAGTATTTT. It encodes CASSYSVLDTDTQYF.

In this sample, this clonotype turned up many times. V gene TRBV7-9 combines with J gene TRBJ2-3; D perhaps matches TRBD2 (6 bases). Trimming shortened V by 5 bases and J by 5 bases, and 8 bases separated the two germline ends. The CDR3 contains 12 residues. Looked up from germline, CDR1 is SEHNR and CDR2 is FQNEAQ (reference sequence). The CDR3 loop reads CASSLEGDTQYF. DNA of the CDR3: TGTGCCAGCAGCCTGGAGGGAGATACGCAGTATTTT.

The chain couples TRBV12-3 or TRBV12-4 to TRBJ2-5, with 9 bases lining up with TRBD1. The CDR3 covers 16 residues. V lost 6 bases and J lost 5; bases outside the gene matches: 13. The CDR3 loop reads CASSPNQQGAAETQYF. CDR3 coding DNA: TGTGCCAGCAGCCCTAACCAACAGGGGGCTGCGGAGACCCAGTACTTC.

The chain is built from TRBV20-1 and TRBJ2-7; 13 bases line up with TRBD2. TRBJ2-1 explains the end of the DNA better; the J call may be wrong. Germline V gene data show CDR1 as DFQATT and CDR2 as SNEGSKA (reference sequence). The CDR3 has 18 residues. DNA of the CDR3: TGCAGTGCTAGGGGACAGGGCCTAACTAGCGGGGGGGCCGATGAGCAGTTCTTC. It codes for CSARGQGLTSGGADEQFF.

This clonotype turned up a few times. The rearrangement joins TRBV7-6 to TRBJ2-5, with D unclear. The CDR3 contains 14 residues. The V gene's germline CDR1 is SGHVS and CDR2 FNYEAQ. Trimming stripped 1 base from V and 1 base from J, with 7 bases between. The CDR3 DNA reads TGTGCCAGCAGCTTAGGGAGCCTCCAAGAGACCCAGTACTTC. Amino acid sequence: CASSLGSLQETQYF.

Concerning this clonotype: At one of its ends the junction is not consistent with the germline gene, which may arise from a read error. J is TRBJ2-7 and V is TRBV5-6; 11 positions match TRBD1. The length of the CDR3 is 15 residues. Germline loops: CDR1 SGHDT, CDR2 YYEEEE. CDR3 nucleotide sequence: TGTGCCTGCAGCTTGGCCGGGACAGGGGGATACGAGCAGTACTTC. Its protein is CACSLAGTGGYEQYF.

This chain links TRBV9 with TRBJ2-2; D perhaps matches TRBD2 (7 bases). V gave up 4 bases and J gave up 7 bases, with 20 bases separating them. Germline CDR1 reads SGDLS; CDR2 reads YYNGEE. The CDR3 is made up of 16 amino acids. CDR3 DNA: TGTGCCAGCAGCCCCTCTGGGGGGGCGTCGGGCGGGGAGCTGTTTTTT. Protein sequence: CASSPSGGASGGELFF.

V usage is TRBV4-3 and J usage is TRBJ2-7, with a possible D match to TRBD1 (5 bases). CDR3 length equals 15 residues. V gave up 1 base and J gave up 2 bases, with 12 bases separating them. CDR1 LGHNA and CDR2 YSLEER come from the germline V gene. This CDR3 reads CASSQGQGRTYEQYF. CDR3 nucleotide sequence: TGCGCCAGCAGCCAAGGGCAGGGCCGTACCTACGAGCAGTACTTC.

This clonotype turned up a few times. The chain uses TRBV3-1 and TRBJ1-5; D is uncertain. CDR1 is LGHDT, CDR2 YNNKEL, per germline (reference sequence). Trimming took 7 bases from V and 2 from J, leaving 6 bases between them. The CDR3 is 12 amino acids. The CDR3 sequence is CASKKGNQPQHF. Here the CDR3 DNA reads TGTGCCAGCAAAAAGGGCAATCAGCCCCAGCATTTT.

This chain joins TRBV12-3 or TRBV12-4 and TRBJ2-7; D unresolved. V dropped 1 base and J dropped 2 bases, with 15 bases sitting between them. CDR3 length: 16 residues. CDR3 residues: CASSLGASRPTYEQYF. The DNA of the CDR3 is TGTGCCAGCAGTTTAGGGGCGTCTCGGCCTACCTACGAGCAGTACTTC.

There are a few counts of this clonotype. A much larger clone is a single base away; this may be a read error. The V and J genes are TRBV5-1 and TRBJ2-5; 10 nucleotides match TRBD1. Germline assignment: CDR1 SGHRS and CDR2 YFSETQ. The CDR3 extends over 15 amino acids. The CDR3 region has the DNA TGCGCCAGCAGCTTAGGGGACAGGGGAGGAGAGACCAAGTACTTC. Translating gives CASSLGDRGGETKYF. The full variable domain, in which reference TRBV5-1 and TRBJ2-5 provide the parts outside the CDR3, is KAGVTQTPRYLIKTRGQQVTLSCSPISGHRSVSWYQQTPGQGLQFLFEYFSETQRNKGNFPGRFSGRQFSNSRSEMNVSTLELGDSALYLCASSLGDRGGETKYFGPGTRLLVL.

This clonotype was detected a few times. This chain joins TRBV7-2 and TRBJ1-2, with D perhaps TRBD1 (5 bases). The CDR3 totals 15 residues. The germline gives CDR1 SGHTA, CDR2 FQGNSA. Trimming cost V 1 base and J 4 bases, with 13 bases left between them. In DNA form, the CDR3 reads TGTGCCAGCAGCTTAGATGGACACCTGTCCTATGGCTACACCTTC. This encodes CASSLDGHLSYGYTF.

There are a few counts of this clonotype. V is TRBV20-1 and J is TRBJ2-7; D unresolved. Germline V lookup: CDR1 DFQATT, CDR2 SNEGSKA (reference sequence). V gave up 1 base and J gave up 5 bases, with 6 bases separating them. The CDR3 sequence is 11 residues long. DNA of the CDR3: TGCAGTGCTAGAGTCGGGCACGAGCAGTACTTC. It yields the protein CSARVGHEQYF.

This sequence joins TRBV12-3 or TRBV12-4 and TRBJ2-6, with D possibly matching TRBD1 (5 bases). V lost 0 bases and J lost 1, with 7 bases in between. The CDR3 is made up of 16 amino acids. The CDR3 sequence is CASSLAQGSGANVLTF. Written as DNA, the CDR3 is TGTGCCAGCAGTTTAGCGCAGGGATCTGGGGCCAACGTCCTGACTTTC.

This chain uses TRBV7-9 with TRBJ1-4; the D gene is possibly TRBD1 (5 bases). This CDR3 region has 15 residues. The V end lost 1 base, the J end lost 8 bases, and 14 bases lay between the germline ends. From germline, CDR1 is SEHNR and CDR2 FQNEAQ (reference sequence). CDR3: CASSLGVRAEEKLFF. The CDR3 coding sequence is TGTGCCAGCAGCTTAGGCGTCAGGGCGGAAGAAAAACTGTTTTTT.

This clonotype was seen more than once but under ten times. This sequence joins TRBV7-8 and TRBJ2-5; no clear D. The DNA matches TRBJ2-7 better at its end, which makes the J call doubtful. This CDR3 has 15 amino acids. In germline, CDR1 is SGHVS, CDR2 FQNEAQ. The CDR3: CASSLYDDLSYEQYF. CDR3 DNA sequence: TGTGCCAGCAGCTTATATGACGACCTGAGCTACGAGCAGTACTTC.

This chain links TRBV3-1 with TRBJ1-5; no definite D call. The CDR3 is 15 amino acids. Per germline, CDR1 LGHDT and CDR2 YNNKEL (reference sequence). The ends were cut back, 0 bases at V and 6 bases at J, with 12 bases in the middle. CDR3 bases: TGTGCCAGCAGCCAAGATCAGACCCCCCTTCAGCCCCAGCATTTT. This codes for CASSQDQTPLQPQHF.

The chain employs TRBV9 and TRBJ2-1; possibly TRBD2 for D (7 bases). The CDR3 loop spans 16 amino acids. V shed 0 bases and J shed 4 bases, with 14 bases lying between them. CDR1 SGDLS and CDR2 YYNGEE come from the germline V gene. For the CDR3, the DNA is TGTGCCAGCAGCGTAGCGGGGAGGGGGGTTTACAATGAGCAGTTCTTC. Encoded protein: CASSVAGRGVYNEQFF. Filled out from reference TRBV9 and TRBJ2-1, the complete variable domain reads DSGVTQTPKHLITATGQRVTLRCSPRSGDLSVYWYQQSLDQGLQFLIQYYNGEERAKGNILERFSAQQFPDLHSELNLSSLELGDSALYFCASSVAGRGVYNEQFFGPGTRLTVL.

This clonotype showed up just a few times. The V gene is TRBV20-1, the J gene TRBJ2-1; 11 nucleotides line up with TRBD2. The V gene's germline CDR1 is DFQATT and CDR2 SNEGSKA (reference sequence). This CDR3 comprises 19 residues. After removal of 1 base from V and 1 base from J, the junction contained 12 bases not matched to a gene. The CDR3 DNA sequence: TGCAGTGCTAGAGCGGTCGGAGTGGCTAGCGGGGGGTCCTACAATGAGCAGTTCTTC. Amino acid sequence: CSARAVGVASGGSYNEQFF.

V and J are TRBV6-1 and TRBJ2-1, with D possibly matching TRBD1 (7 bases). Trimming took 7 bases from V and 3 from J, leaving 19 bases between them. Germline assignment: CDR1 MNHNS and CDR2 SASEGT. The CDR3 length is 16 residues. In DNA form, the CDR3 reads TGTGCCAGCACCCGGTACGGAGGGGGCAGCTACAATGAGCAGTTCTTC. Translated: CASTRYGGGSYNEQFF.

CDR3 protein: CASSQAEGVSYRTEAFF. CDR3 DNA: TGTGCCAGCAGCCAAGCCGAAGGGGTCTCCTACAGGACTGAAGCTTTCTTT. J is TRBJ1-1 and V is TRBV4-2; D is perhaps TRBD1 (5 bases). Trimming took off 1 base at V and 5 bases at J, with 20 bases between the two ends. The CDR3 runs 17 residues. From germline, CDR1 is LGHNA and CDR2 YNFKEQ.

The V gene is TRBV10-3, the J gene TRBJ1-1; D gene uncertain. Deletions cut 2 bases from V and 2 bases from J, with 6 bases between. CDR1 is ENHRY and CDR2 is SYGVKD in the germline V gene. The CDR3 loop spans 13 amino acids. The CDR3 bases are TGTGCCATCAGTGAGAAATCTAACACTGAAGCTTTCTTT. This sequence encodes CAISEKSNTEAFF.

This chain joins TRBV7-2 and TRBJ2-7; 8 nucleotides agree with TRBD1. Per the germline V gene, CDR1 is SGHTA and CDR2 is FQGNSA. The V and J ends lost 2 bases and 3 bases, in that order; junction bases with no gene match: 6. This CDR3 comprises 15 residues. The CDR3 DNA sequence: TGTGCCAGCAGCTTATCGGGACAGGCCATCTACGAGCAGTACTTC. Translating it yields CASSLSGQAIYEQYF.

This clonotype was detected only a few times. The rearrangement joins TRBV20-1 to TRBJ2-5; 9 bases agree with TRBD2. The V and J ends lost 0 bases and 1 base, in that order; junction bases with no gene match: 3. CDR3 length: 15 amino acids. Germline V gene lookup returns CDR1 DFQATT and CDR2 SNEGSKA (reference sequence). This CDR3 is CSARDIAGAQETQYF. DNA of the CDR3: TGCAGTGCTAGAGATATAGCGGGGGCCCAAGAGACCCAGTACTTC.

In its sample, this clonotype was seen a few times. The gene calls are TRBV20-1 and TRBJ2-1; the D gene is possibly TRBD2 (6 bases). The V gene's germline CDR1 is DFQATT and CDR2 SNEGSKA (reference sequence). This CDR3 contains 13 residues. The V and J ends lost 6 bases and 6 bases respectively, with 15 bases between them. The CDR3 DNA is TGCAGTGCGTCCGCGGGGCTGGGCAATGAGCAGTTCTTC. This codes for CSASAGLGNEQFF.

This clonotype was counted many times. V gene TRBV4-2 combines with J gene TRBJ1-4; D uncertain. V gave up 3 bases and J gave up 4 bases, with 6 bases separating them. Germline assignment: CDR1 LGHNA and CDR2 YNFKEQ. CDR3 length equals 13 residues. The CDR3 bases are TGTGCCAGCAGCCAGCAGAATAATGAAAAACTGTTTTTT. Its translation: CASSQQNNEKLFF.

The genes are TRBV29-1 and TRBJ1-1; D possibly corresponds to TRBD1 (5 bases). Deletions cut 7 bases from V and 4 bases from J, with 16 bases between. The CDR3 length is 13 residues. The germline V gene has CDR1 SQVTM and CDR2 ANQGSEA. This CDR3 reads CSGSGLSFTEAFF. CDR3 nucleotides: TGCAGCGGATCGGGACTTTCCTTCACTGAAGCTTTCTTT.

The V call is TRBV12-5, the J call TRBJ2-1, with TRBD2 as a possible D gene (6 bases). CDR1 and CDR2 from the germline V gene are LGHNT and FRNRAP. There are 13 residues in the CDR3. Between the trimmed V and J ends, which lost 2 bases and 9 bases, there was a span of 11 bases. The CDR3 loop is CASGLLTEGEQFF. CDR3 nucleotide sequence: TGTGCTAGTGGTTTGCTTACGGAGGGTGAGCAGTTCTTC. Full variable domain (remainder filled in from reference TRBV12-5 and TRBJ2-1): DARVTQTPRHKVTEMGQEVTMRCQPILGHNTVFWYRQTMMQGLELLAYFRNRAPLDDSGMPKDRFSAEMPDATLATLKIQPSEPRDSAVYFCASGLLTEGEQFFGPGTRLTVL.